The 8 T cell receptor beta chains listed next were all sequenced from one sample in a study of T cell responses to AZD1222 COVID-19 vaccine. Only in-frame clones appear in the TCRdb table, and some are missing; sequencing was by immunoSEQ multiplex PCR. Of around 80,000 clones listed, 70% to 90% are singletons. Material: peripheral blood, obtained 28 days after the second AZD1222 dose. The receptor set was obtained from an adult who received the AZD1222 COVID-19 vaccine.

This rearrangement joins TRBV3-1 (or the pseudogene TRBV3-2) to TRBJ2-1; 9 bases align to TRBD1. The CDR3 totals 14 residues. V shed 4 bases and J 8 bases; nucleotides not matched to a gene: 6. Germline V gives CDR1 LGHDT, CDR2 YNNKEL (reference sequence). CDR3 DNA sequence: TGTGCCAGCAGCCTCCGGACAGGGGTCTATGAGCAGTTCTTC. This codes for CASSLRTGVYEQFF.

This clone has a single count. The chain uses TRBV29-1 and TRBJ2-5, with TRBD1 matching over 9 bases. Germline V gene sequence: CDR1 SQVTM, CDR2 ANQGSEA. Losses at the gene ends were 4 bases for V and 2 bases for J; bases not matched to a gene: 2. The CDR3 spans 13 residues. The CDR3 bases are TGCAGCGTTGGAGGGACAGGGCAAGAGACCCAGTACTTC. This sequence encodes CSVGGTGQETQYF.

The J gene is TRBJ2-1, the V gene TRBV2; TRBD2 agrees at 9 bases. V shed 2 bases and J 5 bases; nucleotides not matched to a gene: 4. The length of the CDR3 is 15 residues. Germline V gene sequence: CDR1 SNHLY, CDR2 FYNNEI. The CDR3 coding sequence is TGTGCCAGCAGTGAACGCGGGGGGGCCCACAATGAGCAGTTCTTC. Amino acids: CASSERGGAHNEQFF.

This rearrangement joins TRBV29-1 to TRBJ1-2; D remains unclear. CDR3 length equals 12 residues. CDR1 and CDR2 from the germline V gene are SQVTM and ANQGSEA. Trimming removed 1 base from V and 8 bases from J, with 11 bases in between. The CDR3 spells CSVEAQAPGYTF. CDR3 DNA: TGCAGCGTTGAAGCGCAGGCTCCCGGCTACACCTTC.

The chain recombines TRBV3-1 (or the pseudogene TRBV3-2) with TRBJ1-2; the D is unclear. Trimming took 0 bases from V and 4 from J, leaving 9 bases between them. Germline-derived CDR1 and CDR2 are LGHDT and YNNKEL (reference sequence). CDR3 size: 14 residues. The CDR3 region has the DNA TGTGCCAGCAGCCAAGACTCGCTCGGCTATGGCTACACCTTC. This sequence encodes CASSQDSLGYGYTF.

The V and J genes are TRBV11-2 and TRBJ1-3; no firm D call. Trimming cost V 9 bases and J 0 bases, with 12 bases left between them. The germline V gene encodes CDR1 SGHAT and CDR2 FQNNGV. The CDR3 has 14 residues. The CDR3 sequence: CASGEGNSGNTIYF. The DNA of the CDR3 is TGTGCCAGTGGGGAGGGAAACTCTGGAAACACCATATATTTT. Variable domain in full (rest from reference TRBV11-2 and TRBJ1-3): EAGVAQSPRYKIIEKRQSVAFWCNPISGHATLYWYQQILGQGPKLLIQFQNNGVVDDSQLPKDRFSAERLKGVDSTLKIQPAKLEDSAVYLCASGEGNSGNTIYFGEGSWLTVV.

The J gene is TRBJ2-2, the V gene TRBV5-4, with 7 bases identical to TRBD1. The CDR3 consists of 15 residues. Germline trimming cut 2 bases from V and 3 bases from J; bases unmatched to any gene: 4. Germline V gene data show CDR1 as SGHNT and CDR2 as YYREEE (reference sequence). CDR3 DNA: TGTGCCAGCAGCTTTGACAGGGTGTACACCGGGGAGCTGTTTTTT. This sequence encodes CASSFDRVYTGELFF.

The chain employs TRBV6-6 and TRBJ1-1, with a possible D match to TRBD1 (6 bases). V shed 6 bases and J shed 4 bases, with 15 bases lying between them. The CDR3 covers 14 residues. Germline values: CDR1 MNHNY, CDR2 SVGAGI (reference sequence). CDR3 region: CASSLQGRSTEAFF. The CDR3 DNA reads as TGTGCCAGCAGCCTACAGGGAAGGAGCACTGAAGCTTTCTTT.